These T cell receptor beta chains were read from a single sample in a study of T cell responses to AZD1222 COVID-19 vaccine. Data came from immunoSEQ multiplex PCR; TCRdb stores just in-frame clones and leaves some out. The sample lists approximately 150,000 clones; 90% to 95% were seen once. The sequences come from peripheral blood, collected on day 0 of AZD1222 vaccination. The receptors originated from an adult in good health. The CDR3 runs from the conserved cysteine through the conserved F or W. A D gene is named only where the DNA matches it firmly. Some rows mark clone size as missing; the rest say once, few, many or name a class of expanded clone.

>NA|TRBV25-1|TRBJ1-6|NA
CASSEYWGRSPLHF
TGTGCCAGCAGTGAATACTGGGGTAGGTCACCCCTCCACTTT
>NA|TRBV20-1|TRBJ2-7|few
CSASSLTAGEQYF
TGCAGTGCTAGTAGTTTAACGGCGGGAGAGCAGTACTTC
>NA|TRBV29-1|TRBJ1-2|NA
CSVAGASDGYTF
TGCAGCGTCGCGGGGGCGAGTGATGGCTACACCTTC
>TRBD2|TRBV6-5|TRBJ2-3|NA
CASSYSSYPAGGTQYF
TGTGCCAGCAGTTACTCATCGTACCCAGCGGGAGGTACGCAGTATTTT
>TRBD2|TRBV18|TRBJ2-7|NA
CASSPWASGSFYEQYF
TGTGCCAGCTCACCCTGGGCTAGCGGGAGTTTTTACGAGCAGTACTTC
>NA|TRBV15|TRBJ2-3|NA
CATSRDRLYF
TGTGCCACCAGCAGAGACCGGCTGTATTTT
>NA|TRBV28|TRBJ1-4|NA
CASSFREKLFF
TGTGCCAGCAGTTTTCGCGAAAAACTGTTTTTT
>NA|TRBV15|TRBJ1-2|few
CATSRDVRYGYTF
TGTGCCACCAGCAGAGATGTACGATATGGCTACACCTTC
>NA|TRBV11-2|TRBJ2-1|NA
CASSLRTVYNEQFF
TGTGCCAGCAGCTTACGCACTGTATACAATGAGCAGTTCTTC
>NA|TRBV7-9|TRBJ1-3|NA
CASSPPPGSGNTIYF
TGTGCCAGCAGCCCTCCCCCCGGCTCTGGAAACACCATATATTTT
>NA|TRBV7-2|TRBJ2-1|few
CASSLSARARLNNEQFF
TGTGCCAGCAGCTTATCCGCGCGGGCGAGACTTAACAATGAGCAGTTCTTC
>NA|TRBV10-2|TRBJ1-2|NA
CASSELEVDGYTF
TGCGCCAGCAGTGAGTTGGAGGTTGACGGCTACACCTTC
>NA|TRBV19|TRBJ2-7|NA
CASSIGLDYYEQYF
TGTGCCAGTAGTATTGGTCTGGACTACTACGAGCAGTACTTC
>NA|TRBV28|TRBJ2-4|NA
CASSPTLPRVGKNIQYF
TGTGCCAGCAGTCCCACGCTCCCCAGGGTGGGGAAAAACATTCAGTACTTC
>NA|TRBV25-1|TRBJ2-7|NA
CASSPLTGVKQYF
TGTGCCAGCAGTCCCCTGACAGGTGTCAAGCAGTACTTC
>NA|TRBV28|TRBJ2-1|NA
CASSPPIIVHNEQFF
TGTGCCAGCAGTCCACCTATCATTGTACACAATGAGCAGTTCTTC
>NA|TRBV19|TRBJ1-4|NA
CASSPDRQNEKLFF
TGTGCCAGTAGTCCGGACAGACAAAATGAAAAACTGTTTTTT
>NA|TRBV27|TRBJ2-1|NA
CASSFLTRGSEQFF
TGTGCCAGCAGTTTTCTCACGCGGGGTAGTGAGCAGTTCTTC
>TRBD1|TRBV7-2|TRBJ2-5|NA
CASSQGQGIQETQYF
TGTGCCAGCAGCCAAGGACAGGGTATCCAGGAGACCCAGTACTTC
>NA|TRBV12-3/TRBV12-4|TRBJ1-1|NA
CASSPTVNTEAFF
TGTGCCAGCAGCCCGACAGTGAACACTGAAGCTTTCTTT
>NA|TRBV27|TRBJ1-5|once
CASMLWGSNQPQHF
TGTGCCAGCATGCTTTGGGGGAGCAATCAGCCCCAGCATTTT
>NA|TRBV2|TRBJ2-1|NA
CASRVRVGNEQFF
TGTGCCAGCCGGGTAAGGGTCGGCAATGAGCAGTTCTTC
>TRBD1|TRBV11-2|TRBJ2-5|few
CASTRDRGETQYF
TGTGCCAGCACCCGGGACAGGGGAGAGACCCAGTACTTC
>TRBD2|TRBV2|TRBJ2-7|NA
CASSVERGSYEQYF
TGTGCCAGCAGTGTGGAGCGGGGTTCCTACGAGCAGTACTTC
>TRBD1|TRBV18|TRBJ1-5|NA
CASSLRQGGGQPQHF
TGTGCCAGCTCACTACGACAGGGGGGTGGTCAGCCCCAGCATTTT
>NA|TRBV6-2/TRBV6-3|TRBJ1-6|NA
CASSYSGRGDNSPLHF
TGTGCCAGCAGTTACTCCGGGAGGGGCGATAATTCACCCCTCCACTTT
>TRBD2|TRBV28|TRBJ2-1|NA
CASSFLIRGGNEQFF
TGTGCCAGCAGTTTTTTAATTCGGGGGGGCAATGAGCAGTTCTTC
>NA|TRBV5-1|TRBJ2-5|NA
CASSFLAAGTFQETQYF
TGCGCCAGCAGCTTCTTGGCGGCGGGAACGTTTCAAGAGACCCAGTACTTC
>NA|TRBV7-2|TRBJ1-3|NA
CASSPRAGAGNTIYF
TGTGCCAGCAGCCCACGGGCAGGGGCCGGAAACACCATATATTTT
>NA|TRBV3-1/TRBV3-2|TRBJ2-3|NA
CASSQRTDTQYF
TGTGCCAGCAGCCAAAGAACGGATACGCAGTATTTT
>NA|TRBV28|TRBJ1-1|once
CASSGWNTEAFF
TGTGCCAGCAGTGGGTGGAACACTGAAGCTTTCTTT
>TRBD2|TRBV15|TRBJ2-2|NA
CATSGDRGGAGELFF
TGTGCCACCAGCGGTGACCGCGGGGGAGCCGGGGAGCTGTTTTTT
>NA|TRBV6-1|TRBJ2-1|NA
CASRELGTYSYNEQFF
TGTGCCAGCAGGGAACTCGGGACATACTCCTACAATGAGCAGTTCTTC
>NA|TRBV3-1/TRBV3-2|TRBJ2-2|NA
CASSQLWGPNTGELFF
TGTGCCAGCAGCCAGCTGTGGGGGCCGAACACCGGGGAGCTGTTTTTT
>TRBD1|TRBV4-1|TRBJ1-2|NA
CASSQEGWGRGLRGYTF
TGCGCCAGCAGCCAAGAAGGTTGGGGCAGGGGGCTTCGTGGCTACACCTTC
>TRBD2|TRBV5-4|TRBJ2-7|NA
CASSPGLAETYEQYF
TGTGCCAGCAGCCCGGGACTAGCGGAGACCTACGAGCAGTACTTC
>NA|TRBV15|TRBJ1-6|NA
CATSRDEPGINNSPLHF
TGTGCCACCAGCAGAGATGAGCCCGGAATAAATAATTCACCCCTCCACTTT
>TRBD2|TRBV18|TRBJ2-7|NA
CASSGQPGGREQYF
TGTGCCAGCTCGGGCCAACCGGGGGGTCGCGAGCAGTACTTC
>NA|TRBV7-8|TRBJ2-1|NA
CASSLKARPITPEQFF
TGTGCCAGCAGCTTAAAAGCGCGCCCCATTACGCCTGAGCAGTTCTTC
>NA|TRBV5-1|TRBJ2-2|NA
CASSPTGTSLTGELFF
TGCGCCAGCAGCCCCACTGGGACATCTCTCACCGGGGAGCTGTTTTTT
>TRBD2|TRBV7-2|TRBJ2-7|NA
CASSLVALAGGTQGDEQYF
TGTGCCAGCAGCTTAGTAGCACTAGCGGGAGGTACCCAAGGGGACGAGCAGTACTTC
>NA|TRBV29-1|TRBJ1-1|once
CSVEITSANTEAFF
TGCAGCGTTGAAATCACTTCGGCTAACACTGAAGCTTTCTTT
>NA|TRBV9|TRBJ2-1|NA
CASSVEVSSYNEQFF
TGTGCCAGCAGCGTAGAGGTTAGCTCCTACAATGAGCAGTTCTTC
>NA|TRBV11-2|TRBJ2-7|NA
CASSTSGTGHSYEQYF
TGTGCCAGCAGCACGTCCGGGACGGGACATTCCTACGAGCAGTACTTC
>NA|TRBV4-1|TRBJ1-1|NA
CASSQGAGVNTEAFF
TGCGCCAGCAGCCAGGGGGCGGGGGTGAACACTGAAGCTTTCTTT
>TRBD1|TRBV18|TRBJ1-1|NA
CASSLITGASYTEAFF
TGTGCCAGCTCACTTATAACAGGGGCGAGCTACACTGAAGCTTTCTTT
>NA|TRBV28|TRBJ1-4|NA
CASSPHNEKLFF
TGTGCCAGCAGTCCTCATAATGAAAAACTGTTTTTT
>NA|TRBV6-2/TRBV6-3|TRBJ2-6|NA
CASSWTVTPGANVLTF
TGTGCCAGCAGCTGGACAGTTACACCTGGGGCCAACGTCCTGACTTTC
>TRBD1|TRBV6-8|TRBJ1-5|once
CASSPGQGAGSNQPQHF
TGTGCCAGCAGTCCAGGACAGGGGGCGGGAAGCAATCAGCCCCAGCATTTT
>TRBD2|TRBV6-4|TRBJ2-7|NA
CASLSGTSLEQYF
TGTGCCAGCCTCTCCGGGACTAGTCTCGAGCAGTACTTC
>TRBD1|TRBV28|TRBJ2-7|NA
CASSSPGQGSGEQYF
TGTGCCAGCAGTTCCCCGGGACAGGGGAGCGGCGAGCAGTACTTC
>NA|TRBV30|TRBJ2-5|NA
CAWTLKAGRETQYF
TGTGCCTGGACCCTAAAGGCAGGGCGGGAGACCCAGTACTTC
>NA|TRBV28|TRBJ2-7|NA
CASSLLGTSEQYF
TGTGCCAGCAGTTTATTAGGGACCTCCGAGCAGTACTTC
>NA|TRBV9|TRBJ1-1|NA
CASSPTTGGAPTAFF
TGTGCCAGCAGCCCTACAACAGGAGGGGCGCCGACAGCTTTCTTT
>NA|TRBV19|TRBJ2-7|NA
CASSIWRGYEQYF
TGTGCCAGTAGTATATGGAGAGGCTACGAGCAGTACTTC
>TRBD1|TRBV27|TRBJ2-7|few
CASRFQGTGDYEQYF
TGTGCCAGCAGATTTCAGGGGACAGGGGACTACGAGCAGTACTTC
>NA|TRBV6-6|TRBJ1-1|NA
CASSYPQGQRNTEAFF
TGTGCCAGCAGTTACCCCCAGGGACAAAGGAACACTGAAGCTTTCTTT
>NA|TRBV19|TRBJ1-2|NA
CASSIGQVTNYGYTF
TGTGCCAGTAGTATCGGGCAGGTGACTAACTATGGCTACACCTTC
>NA|TRBV18|TRBJ2-1|NA
CASSPVADYNEQFF
TGTGCCAGCTCACCGGTAGCGGACTACAATGAGCAGTTCTTC